The 15 T cell receptor beta chains below come from one sample, sequenced in a study of blood T cell repertoires in COVID-19. TCRdb's copy holds only in-frame clones and misses some; the assay was immunoSEQ multiplex PCR. The data hold 250,000 or so clones, with about 87% observed a single time. The specimen sequenced was PBMCs or T cells enriched from blood (not recorded which). All receptors come from a woman in her thirties or forties who had been exposed to COVID-19.

The chain joins TRBV19 to TRBJ1-2; D is perhaps TRBD1 (5 bases). V lost 0 bases and J 8 bases, leaving 16 bases between the germline ends. Per germline, CDR1 LNHDA and CDR2 SQIVND (reference sequence). The CDR3 sequence is 15 residues long. The CDR3 protein is CASSIEAGWVEGYTF. The CDR3 DNA is TGTGCCAGTAGTATAGAAGCAGGGTGGGTCGAGGGCTACACCTTC.

The chain recombines TRBV11-3 with TRBJ1-1; D remains ambiguous. From germline, CDR1 is SGHNT and CDR2 YENEEA. The germline V and J ends were trimmed by 4 bases and 1 base, with 10 bases remaining between them. This CDR3 region has 14 residues. In nucleotides, the CDR3 is TGTGCCAGCAGCTCCCAGACGGGGAACACTGAAGCTTTCTTT. It yields the protein CASSSQTGNTEAFF. Using reference TRBV11-3 and TRBJ1-1 for the parts outside the CDR3, the full variable domain is EAGVVQSPRYKIIEKKQPVAFWCNPISGHNTLYWYLQNLGQGPELLIRYENEEAVDDSQLPKDRFSAERLKGVDSTLKIQPAELGDSAVYLCASSSQTGNTEAFFGQGTRLTVV.

This chain connects TRBV6-2 or TRBV6-3 to TRBJ2-3; the match to TRBD1 covers 12 bases. CDR1 is MNHEY, CDR2 SVGEGT, per germline. V was pared by 6 bases and J by 5 bases, with 9 bases of the junction left unmatched. CDR3 length equals 16 residues. CDR3 sequence reads: CASSWYRDRGRDTQYF. In DNA form, the CDR3 reads TGTGCCAGCAGCTGGTACCGGGACAGGGGGCGAGATACGCAGTATTTT.

This chain uses TRBV5-5 with TRBJ1-1; a weak D match, TRBD1 (6 bases). The ends were cut back, 2 bases at V and 6 bases at J, with 20 bases in the middle. The CDR3 covers 16 residues. Germline V gene data show CDR1 as SGHKS and CDR2 as YYEKEE (reference sequence). Here the CDR3 reads CASSLPLLRGTAEAFF. The DNA for the CDR3 is TGTGCCAGCAGCTTACCCCTACTCAGGGGAACCGCTGAAGCTTTCTTT.

The chain carries TRBV28 and TRBJ1-1; TRBD1 agrees at 7 bases. Germline V gives CDR1 MDHEN, CDR2 SYDVKM. After removal of 4 bases from V and 2 bases from J, the junction contained 1 base not matched to a gene. The CDR3 totals 13 residues. DNA for the CDR3: TGTGCCAGCAGTTGGGACAGTAACACTGAAGCTTTCTTT. This gives the protein CASSWDSNTEAFF.

The chain employs TRBV12-5 and TRBJ1-1, with a weak D call TRBD1 (6 bases). V gave up 0 bases and J gave up 8 bases, with 13 bases separating them. The CDR3 spans 14 residues. Germline CDR1 reads LGHNT; CDR2 reads FRNRAP. The CDR3 loop reads CASGLVPGDPEAFF. The CDR3 bases are TGTGCTAGTGGTTTGGTCCCAGGGGATCCGGAAGCTTTCTTT.

V gene TRBV6-1 combines with J gene TRBJ1-5; perhaps TRBD1 as D (6 bases). V was shortened by 3 bases and J by 2 bases, with 11 bases between the two germline ends. Per germline, CDR1 MNHNS and CDR2 SASEGT. This CDR3 comprises 15 residues. The CDR3 DNA reads as TGTGCCAGCAGTGATCAGGGGTTTGGCAATCAGCCCCAGCATTTT. Translating gives CASSDQGFGNQPQHF.

V is TRBV10-3 and J is TRBJ2-6, with TRBD1 matching 7 bases. CDR3 size: 16 residues. The trim removed 10 bases at V and 0 bases at J, leaving 9 bases unmatched. Germline CDR1 and CDR2: ENHRY and SYGVKD. CDR3 coding DNA: TGTGCCACAGAGGGGACAGTCTACTCTGGGGCCAACGTCCTGACTTTC. Translating it yields CATEGTVYSGANVLTF.

The chain has TRBV29-1 and TRBJ1-2; 11 bases line up with TRBD1. CDR1 and CDR2 from the germline V gene are SQVTM and ANQGSEA. The J segment lost 7 bases and the V segment lost 7 bases, leaving 8 bases of the junction unmatched. CDR3 size: 13 residues. The CDR3 spells CSAISGTGGGYTF. The CDR3 DNA follows: TGCAGCGCCATATCCGGGACAGGGGGTGGCTACACCTTC.

The chain is built from TRBV10-1 and TRBJ2-1; 8 bases are a match to TRBD1. Trimming took 10 bases from V and 3 from J; bases not matched to a gene: 5. The V gene's germline CDR1 is WNHNN and CDR2 SYGVQD (reference sequence). The length of the CDR3 is 13 residues. CDR3 sequence: CANGTGHYNEQFF. CDR3 nucleotides: TGCGCCAACGGGACAGGACACTACAATGAGCAGTTCTTC.

V is TRBV7-9 and J is TRBJ1-1, with 7 bases fitting TRBD1. CDR1 is SEHNR, CDR2 FQNEAQ, per germline (reference sequence). After removal of 3 bases from V and 8 bases from J, the junction contained 9 bases not matched to a gene. This CDR3 is 14 amino acids long. CDR3 in amino acids: CASSFETGWVEAFF. CDR3 nucleotides: TGTGCCAGCAGCTTTGAGACAGGGTGGGTGGAAGCTTTCTTT. The variable domain in full, with the rest retrieved from reference TRBV7-9 and TRBJ1-1, is DTGVSQNPRHKITKRGQNVTFRCDPISEHNRLYWYRQTLGQGPEFLTYFQNEAQLEKSRLLSDRFSAERPKGSFSTLEIQRTEQGDSAMYLCASSFETGWVEAFFGQGTRLTVV.

The rearrangement links TRBV7-6 to TRBJ1-2; possible D gene TRBD1, 5 bases. Between the trimmed V and J ends, which lost 2 bases and 4 bases, there was a span of 14 bases. The CDR3 consists of 15 residues. Looked up from germline, CDR1 is SGHVS and CDR2 is FNYEAQ. The chain's CDR3 is CASSLSRAGSYGYTF. In DNA, the CDR3 is TGTGCCAGCAGCTTAAGCAGGGCCGGGAGCTATGGCTACACCTTC.

V and J are TRBV11-3 and TRBJ1-1; a weak D match, TRBD1 (6 bases). The CDR3 totals 15 residues. The V and J ends lost 3 bases and 6 bases respectively, with 17 bases between them. Germline V gives CDR1 SGHNT, CDR2 YENEEA. The CDR3 protein is CASSLGPGGYSEAFF. The CDR3, as DNA: TGTGCCAGCAGCTTGGGACCGGGGGGCTATTCTGAAGCTTTCTTT.

The V gene is TRBV7-2, the J gene TRBJ2-1; TRBD2 agrees at 11 bases. J was trimmed by 2 bases and V by 5 bases; bases with no gene match: 8. Germline V CDR1 and CDR2: SGHTA, FQGNSA. The CDR3 runs to 17 residues. CDR3 region: CASSKGTSGYTYNEQFF. The CDR3 nucleotides read TGTGCCAGCAGCAAGGGGACTAGCGGATATACCTACAATGAGCAGTTCTTC. Combining the CDR3 with reference TRBV7-2 and TRBJ2-1 gives the whole variable domain GAGVSQSPSNKVTEKGKDVELRCDPISGHTALYWYRQSLGQGLEFLIYFQGNSAPDKSGLPSDRFSAERTGGSVSTLTIQRTQQEDSAVYLCASSKGTSGYTYNEQFFGPGTRLTVL.

The chain carries TRBV15 and TRBJ1-1; D gene ambiguous. There are 12 residues in the CDR3. Per germline, CDR1 LNHNV and CDR2 YYDKDF (reference sequence). V lost 1 base and J lost 7, with 7 bases in between. The DNA for the CDR3 is TGTGCCACCAGCAGAGGGGCTGTTGAAGCTTTCTTT. Protein sequence: CATSRGAVEAFF.